The present T cell receptor beta chain was sequenced within a study of regulatory T cells in long-lasting Graves disease. Described time point: persistent/refractory GD, antithyroid drugs over 5 years with positive TRAb. Construction of the TCR library relied on RNA isolated from PBMCs. Findings and caveats of the study: The study found lower TCR diversity in persistent Graves' patients than in newly diagnosed ones.

This clonotype has at least ten counts. The antigen remains unidentified. This CDR3 has 15 amino acids. Per germline, CDR1 SGHDT and CDR2 YYEEEE. Unmatched junction bases numbered 5, after V lost 2 bases and J lost 1 base. TCR beta libraries were built with iRepertoire HTBI primers and Arm-PCR of CDR3 regions. One entry per CDR3 protein, called by TCRdb with MiXCR from the multiplex PCR reads. Of around 400,000 distinct CDR3 sequences listed, over 20% were seen once; the top ten hold approximately 15%. The TCR originated in a female donor with Graves disease. The rearrangement uses TRBV5-6 and TRBJ2-5, with TRBD1 matching over 7 bases. Here the sequenced sample was peripheral blood mononuclear cells (PBMCs), taken when the disease was refractory, from a patient treated with antithyroid drugs. CDR3 region: CASSFGTATQETQYF. The DNA of the CDR3 is TGTGCCAGCAGCTTTGGGACAGCGACCCAAGAGACCCAGTACTTC.